This entry lists 27 T cell receptor beta chains sequenced from one sample in a study of shared clonotypes between healthy human individuals. CD45RO-negative, CCR7-positively selected cells formed the naive CD8 fraction, excluding terminally differentiated effector memory CD45RA+ cells. The protocol was immunoSEQ multiplex PCR, while the TCRdb copy is restricted to in-frame clones and leaves out a portion. This table holds about 2.1 million clones, about 93% found once. The sample consisted of naive CD8+ T cells from PBMCs. These receptors were obtained from a young man in good health. Some clones in this sample may be carry-over from other donors' samples.

The rearrangement links TRBV2 to TRBJ1-1; D gene unclear. V was trimmed by 8 bases and J by 8 bases, leaving 21 bases between them. CDR1 is SNHLY and CDR2 is FYNNEI in the germline V gene. The CDR3 is made up of 14 amino acids. This chain's CDR3 is CASGPKLAAGEAFF. DNA of the CDR3: TGTGCCAGCGGCCCCAAACTGGCGGCGGGGGAAGCTTTCTTT. The full variable domain, completed using reference TRBV2 and TRBJ1-1, is EPEVTQTPSHQVTQMGQEVILRCVPISNHLYFYWYRQILGQKVEFLVSFYNNEISEKSEIFDDQFSVERPDGSNFTLKIRSTKLEDSAMYFCASGPKLAAGEAFFGQGTRLTVV.

This chain joins TRBV5-8 and TRBJ2-1, with 10 nucleotides matching TRBD2. There are 17 residues in the CDR3. Germline V lookup: CDR1 SGHTS, CDR2 YDEGEE. V dropped 4 bases and J dropped 5; count of bases not matched to a gene: 12. CDR3 nucleotides: TGTGCCAGCAGCGACATAAAACTAGCGGGACTCGACAATGAGCAGTTCTTC. Amino acids: CASSDIKLAGLDNEQFF.

The CDR3 DNA reads as TGCGCCAGCAGTGAGTCGGGAGCTAACTATGGCTACACCTTC. As protein: CASSESGANYGYTF. The chain joins TRBV10-2 to TRBJ1-2; D remains ambiguous. The CDR3 has 14 amino acids. Per germline, CDR1 WSHSY and CDR2 SAAADI. V dropped 0 bases and J dropped 0 bases, with 5 bases sitting between them.

The gene calls are TRBV21-1 and TRBJ2-1; the D call in the table, TRBD2, was not verified against the DNA. TRBV21-1 is a documented pseudogene. The CDR3 spans 16 residues. CDR3 DNA sequence: TGTGCCAGCAGCCCCATAGAAGCCGGTTCCTACAATGAGCAGTTCTTC. This sequence encodes CASSPIEAGSYNEQFF.

The rearrangement joins TRBV28 to TRBJ1-5; D remains ambiguous. The V gene lost 3 bases and the J gene lost 7 bases, with 10 bases spanning the gap. The CDR3 is 13 amino acids. Germline assignment: CDR1 MDHEN and CDR2 SYDVKM. The CDR3 is CASSFGFTQPQHF. The CDR3 DNA reads as TGTGCCAGCAGTTTTGGGTTCACGCAGCCCCAGCATTTT.

This chain uses TRBV27 with TRBJ2-7, with 10 bases identical to TRBD2. The CDR3 spans 17 residues. Per germline, CDR1 MNHEY and CDR2 SMNVEV (reference sequence). V shed 5 bases and J 3 bases; nucleotides not matched to a gene: 13. The CDR3 region has the DNA TGTGCCAGCAGTCTTACCCCCCCGGGACTAGCGATCTACGAGCAGTACTTC. It encodes CASSLTPPGLAIYEQYF.

This clone was seen once. The chain carries TRBV28 and TRBJ1-3; D is possibly TRBD1 (5 bases). This CDR3 region has 17 residues. Germline V gives CDR1 MDHEN, CDR2 SYDVKM. The ends were cut back, 4 bases at V and 0 bases at J, with 16 bases in the middle. The CDR3 spells CASSSELQEFSGNTIYF. The CDR3 region has the DNA TGTGCCAGCAGTTCGGAGCTACAGGAATTCTCTGGAAACACCATATATTTT.

J is TRBJ2-2 and V is TRBV19; 9 bases match TRBD1. Germline V gene sequence: CDR1 LNHDA, CDR2 SQIVND (reference sequence). Trimming cost V 2 bases and J 5 bases; bases outside gene matches: 3. The CDR3 spans 15 residues. DNA of the CDR3: TGTGCCAGTAGTATAACAGGGGGCCTGACCGGGGAGCTGTTTTTT. Translating gives CASSITGGLTGELFF.

Of note for this clone: This specimen includes other DNA sequences encoding the same CDR3. This chain connects TRBV27 to TRBJ2-2; D not certain. Looked up from germline, CDR1 is MNHEY and CDR2 is SMNVEV (reference sequence). Trimming took 0 bases from V and 6 from J, leaving 2 bases between them. This CDR3 region has 12 residues. This CDR3 is CASSLSSGELFF. CDR3 nucleotides: TGTGCCAGCAGTTTATCTTCCGGGGAGCTGTTTTTT.

On this clone: Other DNA variants within this sample encode the same CDR3. The DNA of the CDR3 is TGTGCCAGCAGCCCTTATAGCAATCAGCCCCAGCATTTT. This gives the protein CASSPYSNQPQHF. This chain uses TRBV27 with TRBJ1-5, with D unclear. V lost 6 bases and J lost 0, with 6 bases in between. The CDR3 runs to 13 residues. Germline CDR1 is MNHEY and CDR2 is SMNVEV (reference sequence).

With respect to this clone: The junction departs from germline at one end; a sequencing error may be responsible. This chain joins TRBV2 and TRBJ2-4; D perhaps matches TRBD2 (6 bases). CDR3 length equals 13 residues. CDR1 and CDR2 from the germline V gene are SNHLY and FYNNEI. CDR3 protein: CASRGTGWALSGF. In DNA form, the CDR3 reads TGTGCCAGCAGAGGGACTGGGTGGGCCCTCTCAGGCTTC.

The chain uses TRBV9 and TRBJ2-1; D is possibly TRBD1 (5 bases). Germline V lookup: CDR1 SGDLS, CDR2 YYNGEE. The CDR3 totals 14 residues. V lost 7 bases, J lost 3 bases, and 14 bases lay in between. CDR3 in DNA: TGTGCCAGCTCTACAATTACAGGCTACAATGAGCAGTTCTTC. Its translation is CASSTITGYNEQFF.

The chain employs TRBV27 and TRBJ2-7, with D possibly being TRBD2 (6 bases). This CDR3 comprises 14 residues. Germline CDR1 reads MNHEY; CDR2 reads SMNVEV (reference sequence). Trimming left V 3 bases short and J 3 bases short, with 12 bases between. CDR3 DNA: TGTGCCAGCAGTTTTGTGGGAGGAAACTACGAGCAGTACTTC. This sequence encodes CASSFVGGNYEQYF.

This sequence joins TRBV19 and TRBJ2-5; a weak D match, TRBD2 (5 bases). The CDR3 consists of 15 residues. The V end was cut by 9 bases, the J end by 5 bases, with 22 bases between. Germline V gene data show CDR1 as LNHDA and CDR2 as SQIVND (reference sequence). This CDR3 reads CASARAPLTRETQYF. The CDR3 region has the DNA TGTGCCAGCGCTCGCGCCCCGCTTACTAGGGAGACCCAGTACTTC.

The rearrangement joins TRBV27 to TRBJ2-1; possible D gene TRBD2, 6 bases. This CDR3 has 15 residues. Germline V CDR1 and CDR2: MNHEY, SMNVEV (reference sequence). Trimming removed 2 bases at V and 2 bases at J, with 10 bases between. The CDR3 loop is CASSLPGSPYNEQFF. The DNA of the CDR3 is TGTGCCAGCAGTTTACCCGGGAGTCCCTACAATGAGCAGTTCTTC.

This chain joins TRBV7-8 and TRBJ2-7, with 9 positions matching TRBD2. CDR3 length equals 15 residues. Germline loops: CDR1 SGHVS, CDR2 FQNEAQ. With 1 base clipped from V and 12 bases from J, the junction kept 13 bases outside the gene matches. In DNA, the CDR3 is TGTGCCAGCAGCTTAGGAGTAGCGGGAGCTCCCTTTCGGTACTTC. It yields the protein CASSLGVAGAPFRYF.

This sequence joins TRBV4-2 and TRBJ2-1; TRBD2 matches at 11 bases. Looked up from germline, CDR1 is LGHNA and CDR2 is YNFKEQ. This CDR3 has 15 amino acids. The trim removed 0 bases at V and 7 bases at J, leaving 2 bases unmatched. The CDR3, as DNA: TGTGCCAGCAGCCAAGAACTAGCGGGAGTAAATGAGCAGTTCTTC. Protein product: CASSQELAGVNEQFF.

The chain carries TRBV11-2 and TRBJ2-4, with D possibly TRBD1 on 6 matching bases. V gave up 5 bases and J gave up 6 bases, with 17 bases separating them. Germline lookup yields CDR1 SGHAT and CDR2 FQNNGV. The CDR3 runs to 15 residues. CDR3 nucleotide sequence: TGTGCCAGCAGCCCGAGGTCAGGACAGCTAAACATTCAGTACTTC. Its translation is CASSPRSGQLNIQYF.

This chain joins TRBV7-6 and TRBJ2-3; 7 nucleotides match TRBD2. V trimming: 2 bases; J trimming: 6 bases; junction bases outside the gene matches: 8. The CDR3 is made up of 15 amino acids. The germline V gene encodes CDR1 SGHVS and CDR2 FNYEAQ. In nucleotides, the CDR3 is TGTGCCAGCAGCTTATATGCGGGGGTTGGCGATACGCAGTATTTT. Translating gives CASSLYAGVGDTQYF.

The CDR3 DNA follows: TGTGCCAGCAGCTTTAACCTGAACACTGAAGCTTTCTTT. Its protein product is CASSFNLNTEAFF. The rearrangement links TRBV5-5 to TRBJ1-1; D uncertain. The CDR3 totals 13 residues. Germline V lookup: CDR1 SGHKS, CDR2 YYEKEE (reference sequence). Trimming removed 2 bases from V and 0 bases from J, with 5 bases in between. Looking up the rest from reference TRBV5-5 and TRBJ1-1 gives the full variable domain: DAGVTQSPTHLIKTRGQQVTLRCSPISGHKSVSWYQQVLGQGPQFIFQYYEKEERGRGNFPDRFSARQFPNYSSELNVNALLLGDSALYLCASSFNLNTEAFFGQGTRLTVV.

The J gene is TRBJ2-7, the V gene TRBV4-1, with a tentative D call TRBD2 (6 bases). This CDR3 contains 16 residues. V was pared by 1 base and J by 3 bases, with 16 bases between. CDR1 is MGHRA, CDR2 YSYEKL, per germline. Written as DNA, the CDR3 is TGCGCCAGCAGCCAAGTCCCAGCGGGCGGTCTCTACGAGCAGTACTTC. It specifies CASSQVPAGGLYEQYF.

DNA for the CDR3: TGTGCCAGCAGTTTATTTGCGGGGGATGGCTACACCTTC. It is translated as CASSLFAGDGYTF. The rearrangement uses TRBV28 and TRBJ1-2, with D perhaps matching TRBD1 (5 bases). This CDR3 has 13 residues. Germline V CDR1 and CDR2: MDHEN, SYDVKM. Trimming took off 1 base at V and 6 bases at J, with 9 bases between the two ends.

The chain links TRBV4-1 to TRBJ1-1; 8 nucleotides align to TRBD1. CDR1 MGHRA and CDR2 YSYEKL come from the germline V gene. This CDR3 has 16 residues. With V trimmed by 4 bases and J by 1 base, 8 bases remained unmatched. Here the CDR3 reads CASSRHTGTGNTEAFF. In DNA, the CDR3 is TGCGCCAGCAGCCGTCATACCGGGACAGGGAACACTGAAGCTTTCTTT.

The rearrangement joins TRBV5-1 to TRBJ2-1; D might be TRBD1 (6 bases). Trimming left V 4 bases short and J 0 bases short, with 14 bases between. CDR3 length: 16 amino acids. Germline lookup yields CDR1 SGHRS and CDR2 YFSETQ. The CDR3 loop is CASSPGEMGSYNEQFF. CDR3 DNA: TGCGCCAGCAGCCCAGGGGAGATGGGCTCCTACAATGAGCAGTTCTTC.

This clone was recorded once. CDR3 in DNA: TGTGCCAGTAGTAGAGCCGGGAGCTATAGCCCTGAAGCTTTCTTT. Protein: CASSRAGSYSPEAFF. The chain joins TRBV19 to TRBJ1-1; D ambiguous. Germline CDR1 is LNHDA and CDR2 is SQIVND (reference sequence). Trimming stripped 4 bases from V and 6 bases from J, with 18 bases between. The CDR3 spans 15 residues.

The chain links TRBV29-1 to TRBJ2-1, with D possibly called TRBD1 or TRBD2 (5 bases each). Germline CDR1 is SQVTM and CDR2 is ANQGSEA. This CDR3 contains 14 residues. The V end was cut by 5 bases, the J end by 2 bases, with 13 bases between. The CDR3 region has the DNA TGCAGCGTTCTTTCGGGGCTCACCTACAATGAGCAGTTCTTC. Translation: CSVLSGLTYNEQFF.

This chain uses TRBV7-2 with TRBJ1-2; possibly TRBD1 for D (5 bases). This CDR3 comprises 16 residues. Germline loops: CDR1 SGHTA, CDR2 FQGNSA. Trimming pared 5 bases from V and 4 bases from J, leaving 20 bases between. In DNA, the CDR3 is TGTGCCAGCAGCAAGACGGCGTCGGGGCGCAGCTATGGCTACACCTTC. As protein: CASSKTASGRSYGYTF. The entire variable domain, with the rest obtained from reference TRBV7-2 and TRBJ1-2, is as follows: GAGVSQSPSNKVTEKGKDVELRCDPISGHTALYWYRQSLGQGLEFLIYFQGNSAPDKSGLPSDRFSAERTGGSVSTLTIQRTQQEDSAVYLCASSKTASGRSYGYTFGSGTRLTVV.